The 26 T cell receptor beta chains reported below all come from one sample, sequenced in a study of tumor-infiltrating lymphocytes in primary liver carcinoma. Taking about 18-32 mg of unsorted bulk tissue, the authors co-extracted RNA and DNA. A constant-region primer served to make TCR beta cDNA from approximately 490 ng total RNA. The TCR beta library was amplified through three nested multiplex PCR rounds in a modified ARM-PCR procedure. PCR rounds one and two used TRBV1-TRBV30 forward primers with a C-beta reverse primer for 10 cycles each. From the multiplex PCR reads, TCRdb called clonotypes with MiXCR, one entry per CDR3 protein. Found here are roughly 120,000 distinct CDR3 sequences, 55% to 75% of them singletons; the top ten hold around 9.3%. The specimen was liver tumor tissue from sampling region 1. This sample's subset: tumor region T1, superior pole. Receptor source: a woman in her fifties or sixties with primary liver carcinoma and hepatitis B virus infection.

This clonotype has ten or more counts. The chain is built from TRBV28 and TRBJ2-3; 7 bases fit TRBD2. CDR3 length: 16 amino acids. V was pared by 3 bases and J by 1 base, with 7 bases of the junction left unmatched. Germline-derived CDR1 and CDR2 are MDHEN and SYDVKM. CDR3 DNA: TGTGCCAGCAGTTTGGGGGGGGTCATGGGCACAGATACGCAGTATTTT. Its translation is CASSLGGVMGTDTQYF.

This clonotype was detected only a few times. An end of the junction does not agree with germline; a read error may underlie this. The chain joins TRBV6-4 to TRBJ1-5; D call uncertain. The CDR3 has 13 amino acids. Germline loops: CDR1 MRHNA, CDR2 SNTAGT. This CDR3 is CASTVHSNQPQHF. As DNA, the CDR3 is TGTGCCAGCACAGTCCATAGCAATCAGCCCCAACATTTT.

This clonotype was seen ten or more times. The V call is TRBV6-6, the J call TRBJ1-1; D may be TRBD1 (6 bases). This CDR3 contains 13 residues. Germline assignment: CDR1 MNHNY and CDR2 SVGAGI (reference sequence). The V gene lost 5 bases and the J gene lost 3 bases, with 10 bases spanning the gap. The CDR3 bases are TGTGCCAGCAGTGAGGAGGGGGACACTGAAGCTTTCTTT. Translation gives CASSEEGDTEAFF.

This clonotype occurred many times. This chain links TRBV11-2 with TRBJ2-1, with D perhaps matching TRBD1 (6 bases). The V end lost 4 bases, the J end lost 3 bases, and 13 bases lay between the germline ends. Germline V gives CDR1 SGHAT, CDR2 FQNNGV. This CDR3 is 15 amino acids long. The CDR3 sequence: CASSSSVGGYNEQFF. For the CDR3, the DNA is TGTGCCAGCAGCTCGTCGGTAGGGGGCTACAATGAGCAGTTCTTC.

A note on this clonotype: A read error may account for a junction end that differs from germline. The genes are TRBV5-1 and TRBJ2-1; TRBD2 matches 10 bases. The CDR3 is 14 residues long. Germline CDR1 reads SGHRS; CDR2 reads YFSETQ. The CDR3 region is CTSTDLAGATEQFF. The DNA of the CDR3 is TGCACCAGCACGGATCTAGCGGGAGCTACGGAGCAGTTCTTC.

Judged by abundance, this clonotype is medium-sized. Here the CDR3 DNA reads TGCAGCGGAGGACAGGAGGAAGCTTTCTTT. It encodes CSGGQEEAFF. This rearrangement joins TRBV29-1 to TRBJ1-1; 7 nucleotides agree with TRBD1. J gave up 8 bases and V 7 bases, and 4 bases lay outside the gene matches. CDR3 size: 10 residues. The germline V gene has CDR1 SQVTM and CDR2 ANQGSEA.

V usage is TRBV5-1 and J usage is TRBJ1-2, with 9 bases identical to TRBD1. V lost 2 bases and J lost 7; bases outside the gene matches: 6. The germline CDR1 and CDR2 sequences are SGHRS and YFSETQ. The CDR3 is made up of 14 amino acids. CDR3 region: CASSFSQGARGYTF. Here the CDR3 DNA reads TGCGCCAGCAGCTTTTCACAGGGGGCGCGTGGCTACACCTTC.

Details on this clonotype: Here the CDR3 omits its conserved ending phenylalanine or tryptophan, so a read error is the likely source. The DNA is omitted, as the CDR3 cannot be located on it reliably, and the CDR3 follows TCRdb's listing. The chain is built from TRBV10-2 and TRBJ1-1. CDR1 is WSHSY, CDR2 SAAADI, per germline. With termini counted, the CDR3 has 14 amino acids. Here the CDR3 reads CASSAKVFASEGFL.

About this clonotype: One end of the junction does not line up with germline, which may come from a read error. The chain combines TRBV5-4 with TRBJ2-1; D is possibly TRBD2 (6 bases). Germline-derived CDR1 and CDR2 are SGHNT and YYREEE (reference sequence). The CDR3 totals 15 residues. The CDR3 coding sequence is TGTGTCAGCAGCCCCCCGGAGGGGACGGGCGATGAGCAGTTCTTC. It yields the protein CVSSPPEGTGDEQFF.

Concerning this clonotype itself: A read error may produce the germline difference seen at one junction end. This chain connects TRBV6-5 to TRBJ2-7, with 7 bases lining up with TRBD2. This CDR3 contains 14 residues. The germline CDR1 and CDR2 sequences are MNHEY and SVGAGI. The CDR3: CASSYNAGVYEHYF. DNA for the CDR3: TGTGCCAGCAGTTACAATGCGGGGGTCTACGAGCACTACTTC.

The chain has TRBV29-1 and TRBJ2-5, with D tentatively TRBD2 (5 bases). CDR1 is SQVTM and CDR2 is ANQGSEA in the germline V gene. V was trimmed by 5 bases and J by 5 bases, leaving 15 bases between them. This CDR3 has 13 amino acids. CDR3 sequence: CSVPRGGGETQYF. CDR3 DNA: TGCAGCGTTCCCCGTGGAGGCGGGGAGACCCAGTACTTC.

This clonotype was counted at least ten times. V is TRBV4-2 and J is TRBJ2-2, with 11 positions matching TRBD1. V dropped 3 bases and J dropped 8; count of bases not matched to a gene: 8. Germline assignment: CDR1 LGHNA and CDR2 YNFKEQ. The CDR3 runs to 16 residues. CDR3 nucleotide sequence: TGTGCCAGCAGCCAGGGTCGGACAGGGGGCTGGGGGGAGCTGTTTTTT. Translating it yields CASSQGRTGGWGELFF.

With regard to this clonotype: A read error may be the cause here, since a much bigger clone is one base away. The rearrangement links TRBV5-1 to TRBJ2-1, with D tentatively TRBD2 (5 bases). The CDR3 consists of 13 residues. Trimming removed 1 base at V and 9 bases at J, with 11 bases between. Germline CDR1 SGHRS, CDR2 YFSETQ. CDR3 nucleotide sequence: TGCGCCAGCAGCTTGTCATCTAGCACTGAGCAGTTCTTC. The encoded protein is CASSLSSSTEQFF.

Points on this clonotype: A junction end diverges from the germline sequence, so it may reflect a read error. The gene calls are TRBV5-5 and TRBJ2-1; 7 bases fit TRBD1. The CDR3 is 17 amino acids. The germline CDR1 and CDR2 sequences are SGHKS and YYEKEE (reference sequence). CDR3 DNA: TGTGCCAACAGCTTGTGGGGGACAGATCTGACCTACAATGAGCAGTTCTTC. This encodes CANSLWGTDLTYNEQFF.

The V gene is TRBV5-1, the J gene TRBJ2-3; the match to TRBD2 covers 7 bases. Unmatched junction bases numbered 12, after V lost 6 bases and J lost 2 bases. CDR3 length equals 16 residues. The germline V gene has CDR1 SGHRS and CDR2 YFSETQ. The CDR3 nucleotides are TGCGCCAGCAACCCGGACATCGGGGGGTCCACAGATACGCAGTATTTT. This encodes CASNPDIGGSTDTQYF.

The rearrangement joins TRBV11-2 to TRBJ2-5; 8 nucleotides match TRBD2. CDR3 size: 18 residues. Germline CDR1 SGHAT, CDR2 FQNNGV. V lost 1 base, J lost 4 bases, and 14 bases stayed unmatched. For the CDR3, the DNA is TGTGCCAGCAGCTTAGTTGGACTATCGGGAGGGTTCCGAGAGACCCAGTACTTC. This gives the protein CASSLVGLSGGFRETQYF. Combining the CDR3 with reference TRBV11-2 and TRBJ2-5 gives the whole variable domain EAGVAQSPRYKIIEKRQSVAFWCNPISGHATLYWYQQILGQGPKLLIQFQNNGVVDDSQLPKDRFSAERLKGVDSTLKIQPAKLEDSAVYLCASSLVGLSGGFRETQYFGPGTRLLVL.

Remarks on this clonotype: A much larger clone sits a single nucleotide away, making a read error possible. V usage is TRBV10-2 and J usage is TRBJ1-1; D is possibly TRBD1 (6 bases). The CDR3 is made up of 14 amino acids. Germline loops: CDR1 WSHSY, CDR2 SAAADI. CDR3 sequence (DNA): TGCGCCAGCAGTGAGCAGGGGATGAACAGTGAAGCTTTCTTT. This codes for CASSEQGMNSEAFF.

A remark on this clonotype: This CDR3 is missing its conserved last phenylalanine or tryptophan, likely due to a read error. The V and J genes are TRBV29-1 and TRBJ2-3; 9 bases map to TRBD2. The CDR3 has 16 residues. Germline V gene lookup returns CDR1 SQVTM and CDR2 ANQGSEA. V was clipped by 5 bases and J by 0 bases; unmatched bases: 9. CDR3 region: CSVRAVTSGSTDTQYS. CDR3 DNA: TGCAGCGTTCGTGCGGTGACTAGCGGCAGCACAGATACGCAGTATTCT.

This chain connects TRBV11-2 to TRBJ2-3, with 7 bases matching TRBD2. CDR3 length: 17 amino acids. The ends lost 1 base at V and 6 bases at J; junction bases unmatched: 13. Germline V lookup: CDR1 SGHAT, CDR2 FQNNGV. As DNA, the CDR3 is TGTGCCAGCAGCTTAGGGGGACTAACATACACGACGGATACGCAGTATTTT. It encodes CASSLGGLTYTTDTQYF.

This clonotype showed up just once. Given a much more abundant clone one base away, this may be a read error. This rearrangement joins TRBV28 to TRBJ2-4; 7 nucleotides agree with TRBD2. CDR3 length: 13 residues. In germline, CDR1 is MDHEN, CDR2 SYDVKM. CDR3 coding DNA: TGTGCCAGCATTTTAGGGACTATAAACATTCAGTACTTC. It yields the protein CASILGTINIQYF.

Of note for this clonotype: The junction departs from the called germline gene at one end, perhaps through a read error. The chain couples TRBV5-1 to TRBJ2-1; unclear D gene. This CDR3 comprises 13 residues. CDR1 is SGHRS, CDR2 YFSETQ, per germline. CDR3 protein: CVSSIRSYNEQFF. CDR3 bases: TGCGTCAGCAGCATCCGCTCCTACAATGAGCAGTTCTTC.

As regards this clonotype: This may come from a read error, since a much larger clone is one base off. This rearrangement joins TRBV10-3 to TRBJ2-1; TRBD2 aligns across 10 bases. Germline lookup yields CDR1 ENHRY and CDR2 SYGVKD. With 7 bases clipped from V and 9 bases from J, the junction kept 18 bases outside the gene matches. There are 17 residues in the CDR3. Here the CDR3 DNA reads TGTGCCATCAATGATGGCGCCTTGAGCGGGAGGGCCGGTGAGCAGTTCTTC. This sequence encodes CAINDGALSGRAGEQFF.

About this clonotype itself: The junction shows a germline mismatch at one end, possibly a read error. The chain is built from TRBV11-2 and TRBJ2-5; 8 bases are shared with TRBD2. The V gene's germline CDR1 is SGHAT and CDR2 FQNNGV. The CDR3 contains 14 residues. This CDR3 reads CASSLAGGAETQYF. The CDR3, as DNA: TGTGCCAGCAGCTTAGCGGGGGGGGCAGAGACCCAGTATTTC.

This clonotype was picked up a small number of times. The final CDR3 position lacks the conserved phenylalanine or tryptophan, pointing to a likely read error. This chain uses TRBV6-5 with TRBJ2-1, with D perhaps assigned TRBD1 or TRBD2 (7 bases each). The CDR3 covers 15 residues. V was cut by 9 bases and J by 2 bases, with 17 bases left in between. The germline V gene has CDR1 MNHEY and CDR2 SVGAGI. This chain's CDR3 is CASSVQGGAYNEQFV. The CDR3 DNA is TGTGCCAGTAGTGTCCAGGGGGGGGCCTACAATGAGCAGTTCGTC.

The table lists this clonotype with many counts. This chain uses TRBV7-9 with TRBJ2-5, with 10 bases lining up with TRBD1. The germline CDR1 and CDR2 sequences are SEHNR and FQNEAQ (reference sequence). V was clipped by 5 bases and J by 4 bases; unmatched bases: 13. This CDR3 has 17 amino acids. The CDR3 DNA sequence: TGTGCCAGCAGCGCCGCCACGCGGGACAGGGGAAGAGAGACCCAGTACTTC. It translates to CASSAATRDRGRETQYF. Drawing the rest from reference TRBV7-9 and TRBJ2-5, the complete variable domain is DTGVSQNPRHKITKRGQNVTFRCDPISEHNRLYWYRQTLGQGPEFLTYFQNEAQLEKSRLLSDRFSAERPKGSFSTLEIQRTEQGDSAMYLCASSAATRDRGRETQYFGPGTRLLVL.

Remarks on this clonotype: This clone may be a read error of a much larger clone one base away. This sequence joins TRBV6-5 and TRBJ2-7, with TRBD1 matching over 7 bases. The CDR3 is 13 residues long. V shed 8 bases and J 4 bases; nucleotides not matched to a gene: 8. Germline lookup yields CDR1 MNHEY and CDR2 SVGAGI. The CDR3: CASALGTEYEQYF. Written as DNA, the CDR3 is TGTGCCAGCGCCCTGGGGACAGAGTACGAGCAGTACTTC.